Below, 32 T cell receptor beta chains from the same sample are listed, as sequenced in a study of OX40 agonist ivuxolimab in advanced cancers. The assay was immunoSEQ multiplex PCR, and TCRdb's table has in-frame clones only and misses some. Of approximately 73,000 clones in the sample, 80% to 90% are singletons; the top ten hold more than 2.5%. The sequencing used CD4+ or CD8+ T cells sorted from blood, collected in a trial of the OX40 agonist ivuxolimab. The receptor set was obtained from an adult with an advanced solid tumor such as melanoma, head and neck, liver or kidney cancer.

The V call is TRBV2, the J call TRBJ2-5; TRBD1 agrees at 7 bases. Trimming removed 7 bases from V and 5 bases from J; junction bases left unmatched: 10. Germline-derived CDR1 and CDR2 are SNHLY and FYNNEI. This CDR3 region has 14 residues. The CDR3 loop reads CASTRDRATETQYF. CDR3 bases: TGTGCCAGCACAAGAGACAGGGCGACGGAGACCCAGTACTTC.

The chain uses TRBV4-3 and TRBJ1-4; D not resolved. CDR1 is LGHNA, CDR2 YSLEER, per germline. CDR3 length: 16 residues. The germline V and J ends were trimmed by 4 bases and 0 bases, with 12 bases remaining between them. The CDR3 DNA reads TGCGCCAGCAGCCCCTGGGTCCTCGCAACTAATGAAAAACTGTTTTTT. Translated: CASSPWVLATNEKLFF.

This sequence joins TRBV5-5 and TRBJ1-1; 8 positions agree with TRBD1. Germline V CDR1 and CDR2: SGHKS, YYEKEE (reference sequence). Trimming removed 4 bases from V and 5 bases from J; junction bases left unmatched: 7. This CDR3 has 14 residues. Here the CDR3 reads CASSPQGAGTEAFF. The CDR3 bases are TGTGCCAGCAGCCCCCAGGGGGCAGGTACTGAAGCTTTCTTT. Together with reference TRBV5-5 and TRBJ1-1, the CDR3 gives the full variable domain: DAGVTQSPTHLIKTRGQQVTLRCSPISGHKSVSWYQQVLGQGPQFIFQYYEKEERGRGNFPDRFSARQFPNYSSELNVNALLLGDSALYLCASSPQGAGTEAFFGQGTRLTVV.

The CDR3 loop is CASSQPGLADTQYF. In DNA form, the CDR3 reads TGTGCCAGCAGCCAACCGGGACTAGCTGATACGCAGTATTTT. This chain uses TRBV7-2 with TRBJ2-3; 9 bases match TRBD2. This CDR3 has 14 residues. Germline V gene lookup returns CDR1 SGHTA and CDR2 FQGNSA. The V and J ends lost 5 bases and 6 bases, in that order; junction bases with no gene match: 6.

The chain combines TRBV16 with TRBJ1-3; possible D gene TRBD1, 5 bases. CDR3 length equals 15 residues. In germline, CDR1 is KGHSY, CDR2 FQNENV. The V end was cut by 0 bases, the J end by 4 bases, with 10 bases between. DNA for the CDR3: TGTGCCAGCAGCCAATCGGTGACAGTCGGAAACACCATATATTTT. Its protein product is CASSQSVTVGNTIYF.

The chain carries TRBV5-1 and TRBJ1-4; perhaps TRBD1 as D (6 bases). CDR1 and CDR2 from the germline V gene are SGHRS and YFSETQ. The CDR3 has 18 residues. The germline V and J ends were trimmed by 4 bases and 4 bases, with 23 bases remaining between them. As DNA, the CDR3 is TGCGCCAGCAGCCCCTGGGACACCACCATAAGGCGTAATGAAAAACTGTTTTTT. It specifies CASSPWDTTIRRNEKLFF.

V is TRBV6-5 and J is TRBJ1-6; D unclear. Trimming took 6 bases from V and 5 from J, leaving 11 bases between them. Germline CDR1 reads MNHEY; CDR2 reads SVGAGI. The CDR3 runs to 14 residues. The CDR3, as DNA: TGTGCCAGCAGCCGAAACCCGAATAATTCACCCCTCCACTTT. Translated: CASSRNPNNSPLHF.

The J gene is TRBJ2-7, the V gene TRBV14; perhaps D is TRBD1 or TRBD2 (7 bases each). Germline-derived CDR1 and CDR2 are SGHDN and FVKESK. V lost 6 bases, J lost 4 bases, and 16 bases lay in between. There are 14 residues in the CDR3. This CDR3 is CASRSAGQSYEQYF. CDR3 bases: TGTGCCAGCAGGTCAGCGGGACAGAGTTACGAGCAGTACTTC.

This chain links TRBV2 with TRBJ1-4; unclear D gene. Trimming took 4 bases from V and 0 from J, leaving 18 bases between them. This CDR3 is built from 18 residues. The V gene's germline CDR1 is SNHLY and CDR2 FYNNEI. The CDR3 loop is CASSGSYGRITTNEKLFF. DNA of the CDR3: TGTGCCAGCAGTGGGTCATATGGCAGGATAACAACTAATGAAAAACTGTTTTTT.

The chain links TRBV5-4 to TRBJ2-7; possibly TRBD2 for D (6 bases). The CDR3 sequence is 16 residues long. Trimming stripped 0 bases from V and 5 bases from J, with 18 bases between. CDR1 is SGHNT, CDR2 YYREEE, per germline (reference sequence). The CDR3 DNA is TGTGCCAGCAGCTTGGCTGGAGGGAGCAGGATCCACGAGCAGTACTTC. Its translation is CASSLAGGSRIHEQYF.

The genes are TRBV15 and TRBJ2-7; no definite D call. Trimming shortened V by 0 bases and J by 0 bases, and 6 bases separated the two germline ends. The CDR3 loop spans 14 amino acids. Germline loops: CDR1 LNHNV, CDR2 YYDKDF (reference sequence). The CDR3 loop reads CATSRDVGSYEQYF. DNA for the CDR3: TGTGCCACCAGCAGAGATGTCGGCTCCTACGAGCAGTACTTC.

V gene TRBV2 combines with J gene TRBJ2-7, with D maybe TRBD2 (6 bases). The CDR3 sequence is 15 residues long. CDR1 and CDR2 from the germline V gene are SNHLY and FYNNEI. Trimming left V 3 bases short and J 6 bases short, with 18 bases between. The DNA for the CDR3 is TGTGCCAGCAGTGATTTGGGACTCCCCGCCACCGAGCAGTACTTC. It translates to CASSDLGLPATEQYF.

Of note for this clone: The sample carries other DNA sequences with the same CDR3. V is TRBV4-1 and J is TRBJ1-6; D gene unclear. The germline V and J ends were trimmed by 0 bases and 7 bases, with 10 bases remaining between them. The CDR3 runs 15 residues. Germline V gene data show CDR1 as MGHRA and CDR2 as YSYEKL. The chain's CDR3 is CASSQDRHGNSPLHF. CDR3 coding DNA: TGCGCCAGCAGCCAAGATCGGCACGGGAATTCACCCCTCCACTTT.

The rearrangement links TRBV6-5 to TRBJ1-6; D remains unclear. V was trimmed by 9 bases and J by 7 bases, leaving 13 bases between them. The CDR3 loop spans 13 amino acids. Germline V gene sequence: CDR1 MNHEY, CDR2 SVGAGI. Written as DNA, the CDR3 is TGTGCCAGTAAGGTCCCCCCCAATTCACCCCTCCACTTT. Translation: CASKVPPNSPLHF.

The chain employs TRBV18 and TRBJ2-7; D possibly uses TRBD1 or TRBD2 (6 bases each). V lost 1 base, J lost 4 bases, and 14 bases lay in between. CDR1 and CDR2 from the germline V gene are KGHSH and LQKENI. The CDR3 extends over 15 amino acids. Here the CDR3 DNA reads TGTGCCAGCTCACCACGCAGTACAGGGACTTACGAGCAGTACTTC. Translating it yields CASSPRSTGTYEQYF. Full variable domain (remainder filled in from reference TRBV18 and TRBJ2-7): NAGVMQNPRHLVRRRGQEARLRCSPMKGHSHVYWYRQLPEEGLKFMVYLQKENIIDESGMPKERFSAEFPKEGPSILRIQQVVRGDSAAYFCASSPRSTGTYEQYFGPGTRLTVT.

The rearrangement joins TRBV6-5 to TRBJ2-3, with D possibly TRBD1 on 5 matching bases. The ends were cut back, 0 bases at V and 1 base at J, with 8 bases in the middle. This CDR3 has 15 residues. The germline V gene encodes CDR1 MNHEY and CDR2 SVGAGI. In DNA form, the CDR3 reads TGTGCCAGCAGTTACTCGCAGGGCGGCACAGATACGCAGTATTTT. Its protein is CASSYSQGGTDTQYF.

The J gene is TRBJ2-6, the V gene TRBV4-2; D possibly uses TRBD1 or TRBD2 (5 bases each). The ends were cut back, 1 base at V and 0 bases at J, with 7 bases in the middle. The CDR3 extends over 16 amino acids. Germline V gene lookup returns CDR1 LGHNA and CDR2 YNFKEQ. CDR3 region: CASSQGGNSGANVLTF. The CDR3 DNA reads as TGTGCCAGCAGCCAAGGGGGGAACTCTGGGGCCAACGTCCTGACTTTC.

The chain is built from TRBV9 and TRBJ2-1; 9 bases are shared with TRBD1. CDR1 SGDLS and CDR2 YYNGEE come from the germline V gene. This CDR3 is built from 15 residues. After removal of 0 bases from V and 5 bases from J, the junction contained 3 bases not matched to a gene. In DNA, the CDR3 is TGTGCCAGCAGCGTAGCTGGGACAGGGCACAATGAGCAGTTCTTC. Its translation is CASSVAGTGHNEQFF.

CDR3 DNA sequence: TGTGCCAGCTCGCCTCAGGTGGACAGTAACTATGGCTACACCTTC. It specifies CASSPQVDSNYGYTF. The genes are TRBV18 and TRBJ1-2; the D gene is possibly TRBD1 (6 bases). Trimming stripped 6 bases from V and 1 base from J, with 15 bases between. Germline lookup yields CDR1 KGHSH and CDR2 LQKENI. The CDR3 extends over 15 amino acids.

The chain uses TRBV7-9 and TRBJ1-6, with 8 bases lining up with TRBD1. J was trimmed by 11 bases and V by 5 bases; bases with no gene match: 5. The germline V gene has CDR1 SEHNR and CDR2 FQNEAQ (reference sequence). CDR3 length: 13 amino acids. The CDR3 reads CASSPGTGTPLHF. DNA of the CDR3: TGTGCCAGCAGCCCGGGGACAGGAACACCCCTCCACTTT. The full variable domain, in which reference TRBV7-9 and TRBJ1-6 provide the parts outside the CDR3, is DTGVSQNPRHKITKRGQNVTFRCDPISEHNRLYWYRQTLGQGPEFLTYFQNEAQLEKSRLLSDRFSAERPKGSFSTLEIQRTEQGDSAMYLCASSPGTGTPLHFGNGTRLTVT.

This chain joins TRBV4-3 and TRBJ2-3; D gene unclear. V dropped 0 bases and J dropped 5 bases, with 6 bases sitting between them. The CDR3 loop spans 13 amino acids. Germline loops: CDR1 LGHNA, CDR2 YSLEER. CDR3 coding DNA: TGCGCCAGCAGCCAAGATCGCCGAGATACGCAGTATTTT. This gives the protein CASSQDRRDTQYF.

The rearrangement uses TRBV28 and TRBJ1-2; a possible D gene is TRBD1 (5 bases). This CDR3 comprises 13 residues. V was shortened by 6 bases and J by 6 bases, with 14 bases between the two germline ends. Germline CDR1 MDHEN, CDR2 SYDVKM. The CDR3 region is CASSLPSGNGYTF. CDR3 bases: TGTGCCAGCAGCTTACCCTCAGGGAATGGCTACACCTTC.

The chain carries TRBV2 and TRBJ1-4; possible D gene TRBD1, 6 bases. Germline-derived CDR1 and CDR2 are SNHLY and FYNNEI. V was cut by 5 bases and J by 4 bases, with 11 bases left in between. The length of the CDR3 is 14 residues. The CDR3: CASSPARGNEKLFF. The CDR3 coding sequence is TGTGCCAGCAGTCCCGCCAGGGGTAATGAAAAACTGTTTTTT.

V usage is TRBV7-3 and J usage is TRBJ1-2; 7 nucleotides align to TRBD1. Germline V lookup: CDR1 SGHTA, CDR2 FQGTGA. This CDR3 has 15 residues. V was clipped by 0 bases and J by 1 base; unmatched bases: 2. CDR3 protein: CASSLTQGNNYGYTF. The DNA of the CDR3 is TGTGCCAGCAGCTTAACACAGGGGAATAACTATGGCTACACCTTC. The full variable domain, completed using reference TRBV7-3 and TRBJ1-2, is GAGVSQTPSNKVTEKGKYVELRCDPISGHTALYWYRQSLGQGPEFLIYFQGTGAADDSGLPNDRFFAVRPEGSVSTLKIQRTERGDSAVYLCASSLTQGNNYGYTFGSGTRLTVV.

Only one count was recorded for this clone. The chain recombines TRBV19 with TRBJ1-1; unclear D gene. V was clipped by 3 bases and J by 8 bases, with 16 bases between them. The CDR3 sequence is 14 residues long. Germline V CDR1 and CDR2: LNHDA, SQIVND (reference sequence). The CDR3 DNA reads TGTGCCAGTAGTATCAGAGTCTGGGTTGGGGAAGCTTTCTTT. Its translation: CASSIRVWVGEAFF.

Comments on this clone: Germline is not matched at one junction end, which may reflect a read error. The chain is built from TRBV5-3 and TRBJ1-4; D is possibly TRBD1 (5 bases). TRBV5-3 is an ORF; its function is uncertain. This CDR3 comprises 14 residues. In DNA form, the CDR3 reads TGTGCCAGCAGCTTCCTCAGGGCCGGTGAAAAACTGTTTTTT. Its protein is CASSFLRAGEKLFF.

The genes are TRBV11-2 and TRBJ2-7; D is unresolved. Trimming took 4 bases from V and 2 from J, leaving 15 bases between them. Germline values: CDR1 SGHAT, CDR2 FQNNGV. The CDR3 loop spans 15 amino acids. The CDR3 sequence is CASSSLTDGTYEQYF. DNA for the CDR3: TGTGCCAGCAGCTCCCTCACGGACGGAACCTACGAGCAGTACTTC.

This clone was seen just once. The rearrangement joins TRBV5-4 to TRBJ1-1, with TRBD1 matching over 11 bases. In germline, CDR1 is SGHNT, CDR2 YYREEE (reference sequence). The CDR3 length is 16 residues. Germline trimming cut 4 bases from V and 0 bases from J; bases unmatched to any gene: 5. CDR3 amino acids: CASSTGQGAMNTEAFF. DNA of the CDR3: TGTGCCAGCAGCACCGGACAGGGGGCCATGAACACTGAAGCTTTCTTT.

The rearrangement joins TRBV10-3 to TRBJ2-3; possible D gene TRBD1, 6 bases. The CDR3 is 13 amino acids. Germline V CDR1 and CDR2: ENHRY, SYGVKD. V lost 5 bases and J 1 base, leaving 7 bases between the germline ends. The CDR3 region is CAISPGGTDTQYF. As DNA, the CDR3 is TGTGCCATCAGTCCAGGGGGCACAGATACGCAGTATTTT.

The V call is TRBV11-2, the J call TRBJ1-2, with D possibly TRBD1 on 6 matching bases. CDR1 is SGHAT, CDR2 FQNNGV, per germline. The CDR3 spans 14 residues. V lost 2 bases and J lost 6, with 13 bases in between. CDR3 sequence: CASSLLQGDDGYTF. Here the CDR3 DNA reads TGTGCCAGCAGCTTACTACAGGGAGATGATGGCTACACCTTC.

The chain employs TRBV7-2 and TRBJ2-3; 7 nucleotides match TRBD2. The CDR3 loop spans 17 amino acids. The germline V gene encodes CDR1 SGHTA and CDR2 FQGNSA. Germline trimming cut 5 bases from V and 6 bases from J; bases unmatched to any gene: 17. CDR3 in amino acids: CASSPRLAGVEADTQYF. Written as DNA, the CDR3 is TGTGCCAGCAGCCCACGGTTGGCGGGGGTAGAGGCTGATACGCAGTATTTT. Using reference TRBV7-2 and TRBJ2-3 for the parts outside the CDR3, the full variable domain is GAGVSQSPSNKVTEKGKDVELRCDPISGHTALYWYRQSLGQGLEFLIYFQGNSAPDKSGLPSDRFSAERTGGSVSTLTIQRTQQEDSAVYLCASSPRLAGVEADTQYFGPGTRLTVL.

The rearrangement joins TRBV30 to TRBJ1-5; D might be TRBD1 (6 bases). V gave up 5 bases and J gave up 0 bases, with 8 bases separating them. The germline V gene has CDR1 GTSNPN and CDR2 SVGIG (reference sequence). The CDR3 is 13 amino acids. The CDR3 DNA reads as TGTGCCTGGCAACAGGGTAGCAATCAGCCCCAGCATTTT. As protein: CAWQQGSNQPQHF.